One and the same sample provided the 22 T cell receptor beta chains below, sequenced in a study of blood T cell repertoires in COVID-19. This table comes from immunoSEQ multiplex PCR, and its TCRdb copy is limited to in-frame clones, with some not included. Here the sample spans 40,000 to 50,000 clones, 85% being singletons. Sequencing was done on a sample of peripheral blood. These receptors came from a man between 50 and 59 years old with active COVID-19.

The gene calls are TRBV27 and TRBJ2-1; 10 bases are shared with TRBD2. Losses at the gene ends were 5 bases for V and 4 bases for J; bases not matched to a gene: 5. Germline CDR1 reads MNHEY; CDR2 reads SMNVEV (reference sequence). The CDR3 is 15 residues long. The CDR3 region is CASSTTSGEYNEQFF. CDR3 DNA: TGTGCCAGCAGTACTACTAGCGGGGAATACAATGAGCAGTTCTTC.

CDR3 amino acids: CASSPRTGGHGYTF. As DNA, the CDR3 is TGTGCCAGCTCACCTAGGACAGGGGGCCATGGCTACACCTTC. The rearrangement uses TRBV18 and TRBJ1-2, with 11 nucleotides matching TRBD1. The CDR3 has 14 amino acids. The germline V gene has CDR1 KGHSH and CDR2 LQKENI. The junction had 3 bases not matched to a gene; V was cut back by 3 bases and J by 6 bases.

This chain links TRBV19 with TRBJ2-6; tentatively, D is TRBD2 (6 bases). The CDR3 is made up of 16 amino acids. Germline CDR1 reads LNHDA; CDR2 reads SQIVND (reference sequence). Trimming cost V 3 bases and J 0 bases, with 9 bases left between them. CDR3 bases: TGTGCCAGTAGTATGTGGCGGGGCTCTGGGGCCAACGTCCTGACTTTC. Translating gives CASSMWRGSGANVLTF.

The V and J genes are TRBV7-9 and TRBJ1-4, with 7 bases that match TRBD1. There are 18 residues in the CDR3. Germline CDR1 is SEHNR and CDR2 is FQNEAQ (reference sequence). Germline trimming cut 0 bases from V and 1 base from J; bases unmatched to any gene: 8. For the CDR3, the DNA is TGTGCCAGCAGCTTAGCGCCCAGGGGGTCGGGAACTAATGAAAAACTGTTTTTT. This sequence encodes CASSLAPRGSGTNEKLFF. The entire variable domain, with the rest obtained from reference TRBV7-9 and TRBJ1-4, is as follows: DTGVSQNPRHKITKRGQNVTFRCDPISEHNRLYWYRQTLGQGPEFLTYFQNEAQLEKSRLLSDRFSAERPKGSFSTLEIQRTEQGDSAMYLCASSLAPRGSGTNEKLFFGSGTQLSVL.

The rearrangement uses TRBV6-5 and TRBJ2-7; D is undetermined. The CDR3 is 14 amino acids. V gave up 6 bases and J gave up 5 bases, with 17 bases separating them. Germline V gene data show CDR1 as MNHEY and CDR2 as SVGAGI. The CDR3 bases are TGTGCCAGCAGATTGGGCCCTCTGTGGGACGAGCAGTACTTC. Translated, it gives CASRLGPLWDEQYF.

The CDR3 here is CASSGLAGGSGELFF. CDR3 DNA sequence: TGTGCCAGCAGTGGACTAGCGGGGGGTTCCGGGGAGCTGTTTTTT. J is TRBJ2-2 and V is TRBV5-6; 14 nucleotides align to TRBD2. J lost 6 bases, V lost 5 bases, and 3 bases had no gene match. The CDR3 sequence is 15 residues long. Germline V CDR1 and CDR2: SGHDT, YYEEEE.

This clone was recorded a few times. This chain links TRBV18 with TRBJ1-2, with D maybe TRBD1 (5 bases). The V end lost 3 bases, the J end lost 6 bases, and 11 bases lay between the germline ends. Germline V gene sequence: CDR1 KGHSH, CDR2 LQKENI. The CDR3 length is 13 residues. CDR3 coding DNA: TGTGCCAGCTCACCCCAGGGTATCGATGGCTACACCTTC. Protein: CASSPQGIDGYTF.

The chain links TRBV6-1 to TRBJ2-7; unclear D gene. With 2 bases removed from V and 4 bases from J, the gap between germline ends came to 12 bases. CDR3 length: 14 amino acids. Germline-derived CDR1 and CDR2 are MNHNS and SASEGT. The CDR3 coding sequence is TGTGCCAGCAGTGAATGGCTTGTCGTTTACGAGCAGTACTTC. Protein: CASSEWLVVYEQYF.

The chain joins TRBV14 to TRBJ2-1; tentatively, D is TRBD1 (5 bases). Germline-derived CDR1 and CDR2 are SGHDN and FVKESK. The V end was cut by 5 bases, the J end by 6 bases, with 8 bases between. The length of the CDR3 is 12 residues. The CDR3 here is CASSRGPNEQFF. CDR3 DNA sequence: TGTGCCAGCAGCAGGGGCCCCAATGAGCAGTTCTTC. The full variable domain, rest sourced from reference TRBV14 and TRBJ2-1, is EAGVTQFPSHSVIEKGQTVTLRCDPISGHDNLYWYRRVMGKEIKFLLHFVKESKQDESGMPNNRFLAERTGGTYSTLKVQPAELEDSGVYFCASSRGPNEQFFGPGTRLTVL.

The V gene is TRBV6-5, the J gene TRBJ1-1, with TRBD1 matching 10 bases. This CDR3 is 15 amino acids long. With V trimmed by 7 bases and J by 1 base, 6 bases remained unmatched. Germline-derived CDR1 and CDR2 are MNHEY and SVGAGI. The CDR3 reads CASTGTGVPNTEAFF. The CDR3 DNA reads as TGTGCCAGCACCGGGACAGGGGTCCCGAACACTGAAGCTTTCTTT.

This clone was picked up many times. The V call is TRBV6-8, the J call TRBJ2-7; 8 nucleotides agree with TRBD1. With V trimmed by 5 bases and J by 4 bases, 19 bases remained unmatched. The CDR3 extends over 18 amino acids. Germline V gives CDR1 MNHGY, CDR2 SAAAGT. In DNA, the CDR3 is TGTGCCAGCAGTCCCCACGGGACAGGCCATGCCCCGTTATACGAGCAGTACTTC. Protein sequence: CASSPHGTGHAPLYEQYF.

The rearrangement uses TRBV6-5 and TRBJ2-5; possibly TRBD2 for D (5 bases). Germline CDR1 is MNHEY and CDR2 is SVGAGI. The CDR3 loop spans 14 amino acids. V was shortened by 7 bases and J by 4 bases, with 16 bases between the two germline ends. The CDR3 region is CASIRGSLGETQYF. The CDR3 DNA reads TGTGCCAGCATAAGAGGGTCCCTAGGAGAGACCCAGTACTTC.

The chain combines TRBV6-4 with TRBJ1-1; maybe TRBD1 (5 bases). This CDR3 region has 13 residues. Trimming pared 2 bases from V and 1 base from J, leaving 5 bases between. Per germline, CDR1 MRHNA and CDR2 SNTAGT. As DNA, the CDR3 is TGTGCCAGCAGTGACAGGGGGAACACTGAAGCTTTCTTT. It specifies CASSDRGNTEAFF.

This chain links TRBV4-1 with TRBJ2-1; D not certain. This CDR3 has 16 amino acids. Germline V CDR1 and CDR2: MGHRA, YSYEKL. V lost 1 base and J 7 bases, leaving 17 bases between the germline ends. CDR3 in amino acids: CASSQGIYNRENEQFF. CDR3 coding DNA: TGCGCCAGCAGCCAAGGAATATATAACAGAGAAAATGAGCAGTTCTTC.

This sequence joins TRBV30 and TRBJ2-1; D may be TRBD2 (6 bases). CDR3 length: 14 amino acids. The V end lost 2 bases, the J end lost 2 bases, and 10 bases lay between the germline ends. The germline CDR1 and CDR2 sequences are GTSNPN and SVGIG (reference sequence). The CDR3 DNA is TGTGCCTGGAGTCCCGGGGGTGCCTACAATGAGCAGTTCTTC. Translated: CAWSPGGAYNEQFF. Using reference TRBV30 and TRBJ2-1 for the parts outside the CDR3, the full variable domain is SQTIHQWPATLVQPVGSPLSLECTVEGTSNPNLYWYRQAAGRGLQLLFYSVGIGQISSEVPQNLSASRPQDRQFILSSKKLLLSDSGFYLCAWSPGGAYNEQFFGPGTRLTVL.

This chain joins TRBV4-2 and TRBJ2-5; 13 nucleotides align to TRBD2. The trim removed 4 bases at V and 2 bases at J, leaving 1 base unmatched. This CDR3 contains 15 residues. The germline V gene encodes CDR1 LGHNA and CDR2 YNFKEQ. In DNA, the CDR3 is TGTGCCAGCAGCCTACTAGCGGGGGGGCAAGAGACCCAGTACTTC. Protein sequence: CASSLLAGGQETQYF.

V gene TRBV7-2 combines with J gene TRBJ2-1, with 9 bases identical to TRBD2. From germline, CDR1 is SGHTA and CDR2 FQGNSA. After removal of 4 bases from V and 2 bases from J, the junction contained 12 bases not matched to a gene. The CDR3 extends over 18 amino acids. DNA for the CDR3: TGTGCCAGCAGCTCCCCCCAGGGGCGGGGGGGAGCCTACAATGAGCAGTTCTTC. Residues: CASSSPQGRGGAYNEQFF.

This clone showed up just once. The chain is built from TRBV7-4 and TRBJ2-5, with 7 bases fitting TRBD1. Trimming cost V 5 bases and J 3 bases; bases outside gene matches: 12. The CDR3 extends over 16 amino acids. Germline-derived CDR1 and CDR2 are SGHVT and SQSDAQ. Here the CDR3 reads CASSPPGQRLEETQYF. The CDR3 DNA follows: TGTGCCAGCAGCCCCCCGGGACAGAGGTTAGAAGAGACCCAGTACTTC.

V is TRBV11-1 and J is TRBJ1-3, with D tentatively TRBD1 (5 bases). V lost 5 bases, J lost 2 bases, and 10 bases lay in between. Germline lookup yields CDR1 SGHAT and CDR2 FQDESV (reference sequence). The CDR3 length is 14 residues. The CDR3 sequence: CASSQRQPGNTIYF. CDR3 coding DNA: TGTGCCAGCAGCCAACGACAGCCTGGAAACACCATATATTTT.

The chain combines TRBV6-2 or TRBV6-3 with TRBJ1-1; a weak D match, TRBD1 (6 bases). The CDR3 runs 15 residues. Trimming pared 2 bases from V and 1 base from J, leaving 11 bases between. Germline CDR1 reads MNHEY; CDR2 reads SVGEGT. Here the CDR3 DNA reads TGTGCCAGCAGTTACCCCCAGGGGAGGAACACTGAAGCTTTCTTT. Translation: CASSYPQGRNTEAFF.

The chain carries TRBV13 and TRBJ1-2; D not resolved. V lost 4 bases and J lost 5, with 8 bases in between. Germline CDR1 is PRHDT and CDR2 is FYEKMQ (reference sequence). This CDR3 has 12 residues. DNA for the CDR3: TGTGCCAGCAGCTGGGCGGGGTATGGCTACACCTTC. Translating gives CASSWAGYGYTF.

The chain combines TRBV7-2 with TRBJ1-4; 7 bases are shared with TRBD1. The CDR3 loop spans 14 amino acids. The J segment lost 1 base and the V segment lost 5 bases, leaving 1 base of the junction unmatched. Germline V gene data show CDR1 as SGHTA and CDR2 as FQGNSA. The CDR3 spells CASSRDRTNEKLFF. CDR3 nucleotides: TGTGCCAGCAGCCGGGACAGAACTAATGAAAAACTGTTTTTT.